This T cell receptor beta chain is drawn from a study of PD-L1 blockade in urothelial cancer. Study context: Each participant's history included 0 to 3 prior chemotherapy regimens.

Trimming took off 2 bases at V and 1 base at J, with 5 bases between the two ends. This CDR3 is 13 amino acids long. CDR1 and CDR2 (germline): SEHNR, FQNEAQ (reference sequence). Repertoires were generated with immunoSEQ multiplex PCR, while TCRdb's copy carries only in-frame clones and drops some. The sample consists of approximately 58,000 clones, more than 65% of them appearing once. This chain uses TRBV7-9 with TRBJ1-1; D is unresolved. The source is an older man with urothelial cancer. Sequenced material: PBMCs, taken around atezolizumab (anti-PD-L1) treatment. CDR3 in amino acids: CASSLNGNTEAFF. The CDR3 nucleotides read TGTGCCAGCAGCTTAAACGGGAACACTGAAGCTTTCTTT.